The 8 T cell receptor beta chains below come from one sample, sequenced in a study of blood T cell repertoires in COVID-19. The data were produced by immunoSEQ multiplex PCR, yet TCRdb's version contains in-frame clones alone and is incomplete. The table records around 260,000 clones, approximately 89% of them present only once. Material: peripheral blood. Receptors originate from a woman aged 50 to 65 with acute or convalescent COVID-19.

This chain joins TRBV5-1 and TRBJ2-3, with 10 bases identical to TRBD2. Germline CDR1 reads SGHRS; CDR2 reads YFSETQ. V was pared by 4 bases and J by 0 bases, with 5 bases of the junction left unmatched. The CDR3 runs to 16 residues. CDR3 sequence reads: CASSPGLATSTDTQYF. CDR3 nucleotides: TGCGCCAGCAGCCCGGGACTAGCGACTAGCACAGATACGCAGTATTTT. Complete variable domain (other parts from reference TRBV5-1 and TRBJ2-3): KAGVTQTPRYLIKTRGQQVTLSCSPISGHRSVSWYQQTPGQGLQFLFEYFSETQRNKGNFPGRFSGRQFSNSRSEMNVSTLELGDSALYLCASSPGLATSTDTQYFGPGTRLTVL.

The chain carries TRBV19 and TRBJ2-1; tentative D call: TRBD1 (5 bases). V was trimmed by 2 bases and J by 0 bases, leaving 11 bases between them. CDR1 is LNHDA, CDR2 SQIVND, per germline (reference sequence). CDR3 length: 16 residues. CDR3 amino acids: CASSISLQGSYNEQFF. The CDR3 DNA follows: TGTGCCAGTAGTATAAGTTTGCAGGGCTCCTACAATGAGCAGTTCTTC.

The V and J genes are TRBV27 and TRBJ2-1, with D possibly being TRBD2 (6 bases). The CDR3 extends over 11 amino acids. V shed 7 bases and J shed 11 bases, with 12 bases lying between them. From germline, CDR1 is MNHEY and CDR2 SMNVEV (reference sequence). CDR3 nucleotide sequence: TGTGCCAGCATCCATAGCGGCAAGCAGTTCTTC. Translating it yields CASIHSGKQFF.

The rearrangement joins TRBV29-1 to TRBJ1-2; 10 nucleotides line up with TRBD1. CDR1 SQVTM and CDR2 ANQGSEA come from the germline V gene. Trimming took 6 bases from V and 4 from J; bases not matched to a gene: 11. CDR3 length: 15 amino acids. The CDR3 coding sequence is TGCAGCGTCTCAACCCGGACAGGGGGGCTCTATGGCTACACCTTC. Its translation: CSVSTRTGGLYGYTF.

The rearrangement links TRBV7-3 to TRBJ1-1, with D possibly TRBD1 on 6 matching bases. The CDR3 runs to 13 residues. The germline gives CDR1 SGHTA, CDR2 FQGTGA. V lost 5 bases and J 5 bases, leaving 12 bases between the germline ends. CDR3 in amino acids: CASSTKGDTEAFF. The CDR3 DNA reads TGTGCCAGCAGCACTAAGGGGGATACTGAAGCTTTCTTT. The entire variable domain, with the rest obtained from reference TRBV7-3 and TRBJ1-1, is as follows: GAGVSQTPSNKVTEKGKYVELRCDPISGHTALYWYRQSLGQGPEFLIYFQGTGAADDSGLPNDRFFAVRPEGSVSTLKIQRTERGDSAVYLCASSTKGDTEAFFGQGTRLTVV.

This chain uses TRBV5-5 with TRBJ1-1, with D perhaps TRBD1 (5 bases). This CDR3 region has 14 residues. The V end was cut by 0 bases, the J end by 3 bases, with 9 bases between. Germline CDR1 is SGHKS and CDR2 is YYEKEE (reference sequence). CDR3 bases: TGTGCCAGCAGCTTGGACAGGACGCACACTGAAGCTTTCTTT. Translating it yields CASSLDRTHTEAFF.

V and J are TRBV29-1 and TRBJ2-5, with 13 bases fitting TRBD2. Germline V gene lookup returns CDR1 SQVTM and CDR2 ANQGSEA. The CDR3 is 14 residues long. V trimming: 6 bases; J trimming: 5 bases; junction bases outside the gene matches: 6. The CDR3: CSVGLAGVVETQYF. DNA for the CDR3: TGCAGCGTAGGACTAGCGGGAGTTGTGGAGACCCAGTACTTC.

This clone came up a few times. The chain employs TRBV6-5 and TRBJ1-6; no clear D. The CDR3 has 13 residues. Per germline, CDR1 MNHEY and CDR2 SVGAGI. V was clipped by 9 bases and J by 7 bases, with 13 bases between them. The CDR3 region has the DNA TGTGCCAGTACGGTGATGGTCAATTCACCCCTCCACTTT. It encodes CASTVMVNSPLHF.